Presented here are 27 T cell receptor beta chains from one specimen sequenced in a study of T cell responses to AZD1222 COVID-19 vaccine. Produced via immunoSEQ multiplex PCR; TCRdb's table is partial and in-frame only. The table has tens of thousands of clones, approximately 90% seen once; the top ten hold 5.4%. The material sequenced was peripheral blood, taken 28 days after the second AZD1222 dose. All receptors derive from an adult who received the AZD1222 COVID-19 vaccine.

This rearrangement joins TRBV27 to TRBJ1-2; the match to TRBD1 covers 8 bases. This CDR3 region has 13 residues. From germline, CDR1 is MNHEY and CDR2 SMNVEV (reference sequence). V shed 3 bases and J 6 bases; nucleotides not matched to a gene: 3. In DNA form, the CDR3 reads TGTGCCAGCAGTTTCCCAGGGGGCCATGGCTACACCTTC. Residues: CASSFPGGHGYTF.

The V and J genes are TRBV10-3 and TRBJ2-2, with TRBD1 matching over 8 bases. CDR3 length: 16 residues. J gave up 3 bases and V 4 bases, and 7 bases lay outside the gene matches. Germline V gene sequence: CDR1 ENHRY, CDR2 SYGVKD. The CDR3 DNA follows: TGTGCCATCAGTGTAGAGACAGGGGAGGACACCGGGGAGCTGTTTTTT. It translates to CAISVETGEDTGELFF.

The J gene is TRBJ1-1, the V gene TRBV7-9; unclear D gene. The CDR3 contains 12 residues. Germline CDR1 and CDR2: SEHNR and FQNEAQ (reference sequence). Trimming took 5 bases from V and 7 from J, leaving 11 bases between them. The CDR3 loop reads CASSASGFEAFF. For the CDR3, the DNA is TGTGCCAGCAGCGCCAGTGGTTTTGAAGCTTTCTTT.

The rearrangement uses TRBV5-1 and TRBJ1-2; D unclear. Trimming shortened V by 0 bases and J by 11 bases, and 11 bases separated the two germline ends. CDR1 is SGHRS, CDR2 YFSETQ, per germline. This CDR3 region has 12 residues. The CDR3 DNA follows: TGCGCCAGCAGCTTGGATTTGTCCGGTTACACCTTC. Translation gives CASSLDLSGYTF.

The chain uses TRBV9 and TRBJ2-5, with 8 bases that match TRBD1. Germline V gene data show CDR1 as SGDLS and CDR2 as YYNGEE. V trimming: 0 bases; J trimming: 7 bases; junction bases outside the gene matches: 5. This CDR3 is built from 14 residues. The chain's CDR3 is CASSVGQGAGTQYF. The CDR3 DNA is TGTGCCAGCAGCGTAGGGCAGGGGGCAGGGACCCAGTACTTC. The full variable domain, rest sourced from reference TRBV9 and TRBJ2-5, is DSGVTQTPKHLITATGQRVTLRCSPRSGDLSVYWYQQSLDQGLQFLIQYYNGEERAKGNILERFSAQQFPDLHSELNLSSLELGDSALYFCASSVGQGAGTQYFGPGTRLLVL.

The chain links TRBV5-5 to TRBJ1-5; 9 nucleotides align to TRBD1. CDR3 length: 18 residues. The V gene's germline CDR1 is SGHKS and CDR2 YYEKEE (reference sequence). J gave up 0 bases and V 5 bases, and 12 bases lay outside the gene matches. CDR3 nucleotide sequence: TGTGCCAGCAGTTCCGACCAGCCGGGACAGGGTAGCAATCAGCCCCAGCATTTT. Protein product: CASSSDQPGQGSNQPQHF. Combining the CDR3 with reference TRBV5-5 and TRBJ1-5 gives the whole variable domain DAGVTQSPTHLIKTRGQQVTLRCSPISGHKSVSWYQQVLGQGPQFIFQYYEKEERGRGNFPDRFSARQFPNYSSELNVNALLLGDSALYLCASSSDQPGQGSNQPQHFGDGTRLSIL.

V and J are TRBV7-2 and TRBJ2-7, with D perhaps assigned TRBD1 or TRBD2 (6 bases each). Germline V gene data show CDR1 as SGHTA and CDR2 as FQGNSA. The CDR3 is made up of 16 amino acids. V dropped 0 bases and J dropped 4 bases, with 16 bases sitting between them. This CDR3 reads CASSLASGGPFYEQYF. Written as DNA, the CDR3 is TGTGCCAGCAGCTTAGCTAGTGGGGGGCCCTTTTACGAGCAGTACTTC.

The chain couples TRBV7-2 to TRBJ1-5, with D possibly TRBD1 on 6 matching bases. The germline V gene has CDR1 SGHTA and CDR2 FQGNSA. The CDR3 has 14 amino acids. Trimming stripped 5 bases from V and 1 base from J, with 9 bases between. The CDR3 region has the DNA TGTGCCAGCAGCCGGGACATCAGCAATCAGCCCCAGCATTTT. This sequence encodes CASSRDISNQPQHF. Full variable domain (remainder filled in from reference TRBV7-2 and TRBJ1-5): GAGVSQSPSNKVTEKGKDVELRCDPISGHTALYWYRQSLGQGLEFLIYFQGNSAPDKSGLPSDRFSAERTGGSVSTLTIQRTQQEDSAVYLCASSRDISNQPQHFGDGTRLSIL.

The chain recombines TRBV28 with TRBJ1-1; D is unresolved. Germline CDR1 and CDR2: MDHEN and SYDVKM. The V end lost 6 bases, the J end lost 4 bases, and 15 bases lay between the germline ends. CDR3 length equals 14 residues. The CDR3 sequence is CASSRRRAATEAFF. DNA of the CDR3: TGTGCCAGCAGCCGCCGGCGGGCTGCCACTGAAGCTTTCTTT. Filled out from reference TRBV28 and TRBJ1-1, the complete variable domain reads DVKVTQSSRYLVKRTGEKVFLECVQDMDHENMFWYRQDPGLGLRLIYFSYDVKMKEKGDIPEGYSVSREKKERFSLILESASTNQTSMYLCASSRRRAATEAFFGQGTRLTVV.

V usage is TRBV7-2 and J usage is TRBJ1-5, with 7 bases matching TRBD1. The CDR3 length is 15 residues. Per the germline V gene, CDR1 is SGHTA and CDR2 is FQGNSA. The ends lost 5 bases at V and 4 bases at J; junction bases unmatched: 8. The chain's CDR3 is CASSPGQTTNQPQHF. The CDR3 region has the DNA TGTGCCAGCAGCCCGGGACAGACGACTAATCAGCCCCAGCATTTT.

The rearrangement joins TRBV10-3 to TRBJ1-4, with TRBD1 matching 7 bases. Trimming removed 8 bases from V and 8 bases from J; junction bases left unmatched: 14. Germline CDR1 is ENHRY and CDR2 is SYGVKD. This CDR3 contains 15 residues. CDR3 sequence reads: CAISRVTGAGEKLFF. CDR3 bases: TGTGCCATCTCTCGCGTTACAGGGGCGGGGGAAAAACTGTTTTTT.

The chain couples TRBV28 to TRBJ1-5; the D is unclear. The germline CDR1 and CDR2 sequences are MDHEN and SYDVKM. This CDR3 is built from 14 residues. The V gene lost 4 bases and the J gene lost 7 bases, with 14 bases spanning the gap. In DNA form, the CDR3 reads TGTGCCAGCAGTTCACCGGTTGGTTGGCAGCCCCAGCATTTT. Protein: CASSSPVGWQPQHF.

The V call is TRBV3-1 (or the pseudogene TRBV3-2), the J call TRBJ2-1; D remains unclear. Trimming took 0 bases from V and 5 from J, leaving 8 bases between them. This CDR3 has 14 residues. The germline CDR1 and CDR2 sequences are LGHDT and YNNKEL (reference sequence). CDR3 sequence: CASSQDVVNNEQFF. The CDR3, as DNA: TGTGCCAGCAGCCAAGATGTAGTTAACAATGAGCAGTTCTTC.

This chain connects TRBV20-1 to TRBJ1-5, with 7 bases fitting TRBD1. Germline V gene lookup returns CDR1 DFQATT and CDR2 SNEGSKA (reference sequence). The CDR3 spans 17 residues. Trimming took 3 bases from V and 0 from J; bases not matched to a gene: 11. CDR3 sequence reads: CSASIGTDLYSNQPQHF. CDR3 nucleotides: TGCAGTGCTAGTATAGGGACAGACCTTTATAGCAATCAGCCCCAGCATTTT.

The chain employs TRBV24-1 and TRBJ2-1; D remains unclear. The CDR3 covers 13 residues. Per germline, CDR1 KGHDR and CDR2 SFDVKD. Deletions cut 10 bases from V and 2 bases from J, with 11 bases between. In DNA form, the CDR3 reads TGTGCCACTACAAGTACACCCTACAATGAGCAGTTCTTC. This sequence encodes CATTSTPYNEQFF.

The chain has TRBV7-8 and TRBJ1-5; the match to TRBD1 covers 8 bases. V gave up 5 bases and J gave up 0 bases; unmatched junction bases: 9. CDR1 is SGHVS, CDR2 FQNEAQ, per germline. The CDR3 is 17 residues long. The CDR3 DNA reads TGTGCCAGCAGCGATGGACAGGGTGGATTTAGCAATCAGCCCCAGCATTTT. Its protein is CASSDGQGGFSNQPQHF.

The CDR3 nucleotides read TGTGCCAGTAGTATACAGACAGGGTGGTACGAGCAGTACTTC. This translates into CASSIQTGWYEQYF. The J gene is TRBJ2-7, the V gene TRBV19, with 7 bases identical to TRBD1. CDR1 is LNHDA, CDR2 SQIVND, per germline (reference sequence). This CDR3 has 14 residues. With V trimmed by 2 bases and J by 4 bases, 5 bases remained unmatched.

The chain joins TRBV6-2 or TRBV6-3 to TRBJ2-3, with unresolved D. This CDR3 is built from 13 residues. Germline V lookup: CDR1 MNHEY, CDR2 SVGEGT. V was cut by 5 bases and J by 14 bases, with 20 bases left in between. DNA for the CDR3: TGTGCCAGCAGTCAGGACGGCTGGGTTCCTCGGTATTTT. This codes for CASSQDGWVPRYF.

This chain uses TRBV2 with TRBJ1-2; the match to TRBD1 covers 10 bases. The junction had 7 bases not matched to a gene; V was cut back by 4 bases and J by 8 bases. The germline V gene encodes CDR1 SNHLY and CDR2 FYNNEI. The CDR3 consists of 14 residues. CDR3 amino acids: CASSGDRGRGGYTF. The CDR3 DNA follows: TGTGCCAGCAGTGGAGACAGGGGGCGAGGCGGCTACACCTTC.

The chain uses TRBV5-1 and TRBJ2-1; D ambiguous. CDR3 length: 13 residues. Germline V lookup: CDR1 SGHRS, CDR2 YFSETQ. The ends were cut back, 0 bases at V and 4 bases at J, with 5 bases in the middle. CDR3 DNA: TGCGCCAGCAGCTTGGAAATGTACAATGAGCAGTTCTTC. Its protein is CASSLEMYNEQFF.

The chain recombines TRBV27 with TRBJ1-3; D ambiguous. Deletions cut 0 bases from V and 0 bases from J, with 6 bases between. The CDR3 is made up of 15 amino acids. Germline V gives CDR1 MNHEY, CDR2 SMNVEV (reference sequence). DNA of the CDR3: TGTGCCAGCAGTTTATCTGGGATCTCTGGAAACACCATATATTTT. Translating gives CASSLSGISGNTIYF.

This clone has a single count. The V call is TRBV6-5, the J call TRBJ1-5; 8 positions match TRBD1. With V trimmed by 0 bases and J by 3 bases, 4 bases remained unmatched. The CDR3 has 16 residues. CDR1 MNHEY and CDR2 SVGAGI come from the germline V gene. CDR3 coding DNA: TGTGCCAGCAGTTACTCGACAGGGGTGATCAATCAGCCCCAGCATTTT. Amino acids: CASSYSTGVINQPQHF.

The chain couples TRBV7-9 to TRBJ2-7, with D perhaps assigned TRBD1 or TRBD2 (5 bases each). Per germline, CDR1 SEHNR and CDR2 FQNEAQ (reference sequence). Trimming cost V 5 bases and J 7 bases, with 9 bases left between them. CDR3 size: 11 residues. The CDR3 protein is CASSAWGEQYF. CDR3 sequence (DNA): TGTGCCAGCAGCGCCTGGGGGGAGCAGTACTTC.

The chain carries TRBV28 and TRBJ1-2, with TRBD1 identical over 11 bases. Germline V gives CDR1 MDHEN, CDR2 SYDVKM. V was pared by 11 bases and J by 8 bases, with 10 bases of the junction left unmatched. CDR3 size: 13 residues. CDR3 DNA sequence: TGTGCCGCGAGGACAGGGGGCATCGCGGGCTACACCTTC. It translates to CAARTGGIAGYTF.

V and J are TRBV2 and TRBJ1-5; 7 nucleotides agree with TRBD1. V lost 5 bases, J lost 7 bases, and 8 bases stayed unmatched. CDR3 length: 14 amino acids. Germline CDR1 SNHLY, CDR2 FYNNEI. CDR3 coding DNA: TGTGCCAGCAGTCAGACAGGGAGGGAGCAGCCCCAGCATTTT. Its protein is CASSQTGREQPQHF.

The chain has TRBV28 and TRBJ2-7; TRBD2 matches 8 bases. The CDR3 is 15 residues long. Germline values: CDR1 MDHEN, CDR2 SYDVKM. The ends lost 7 bases at V and 5 bases at J; junction bases unmatched: 13. The CDR3 sequence: CASTSRRTSRNEQYF. CDR3 in DNA: TGTGCCAGCACATCCAGGAGGACTAGCAGGAACGAGCAGTACTTC.

The chain carries TRBV28 and TRBJ1-2; D gene uncertain. The CDR3 is 13 residues long. Trimming took 6 bases from V and 1 from J, leaving 9 bases between them. Germline CDR1 is MDHEN and CDR2 is SYDVKM. CDR3 coding DNA: TGTGCCAGCAGCCCAAGATATAACTATGGCTACACCTTC. Translated: CASSPRYNYGYTF.